One and the same sample provided the 4 T cell receptor beta chains below, sequenced in a study of cytomegalovirus exposure and HLA in healthy donors. Vbeta (60) and Jbeta (13) primers were used in the PCR. This table comes from immunoSEQ multiplex PCR, and its TCRdb copy is limited to in-frame clones, with some not included. Its clone listing holds around 70,000 clones. Sequenced input: PBMCs. The receptors shown here come from a woman under 40 in good health and CMV-seronegative.

The chain is built from TRBV30 and TRBJ2-5, with D perhaps matching TRBD2 (5 bases). The V gene lost 5 bases and the J gene lost 5 bases, with 15 bases spanning the gap. The CDR3 has 13 residues. CDR1 is GTSNPN, CDR2 SVGIG, per germline (reference sequence). CDR3 loop: CAWDRTYSETQYF. The CDR3 DNA reads TGTGCCTGGGATAGGACTTATTCGGAGACCCAGTACTTC.

The gene calls are TRBV5-1 and TRBJ1-4; a weak D match, TRBD1 (6 bases). This CDR3 has 15 residues. Germline V gene sequence: CDR1 SGHRS, CDR2 YFSETQ. V lost 5 bases, J lost 3 bases, and 14 bases lay in between. The CDR3 nucleotides are TGCGCCAGCAGTCGGAAACAGGGAGCTAATGAAAAACTGTTTTTT. The encoded protein is CASSRKQGANEKLFF.

The V and J genes are TRBV27 and TRBJ2-7; D is perhaps TRBD2 (6 bases). This CDR3 region has 13 residues. V was pared by 2 bases and J by 8 bases, with 13 bases between. Looked up from germline, CDR1 is MNHEY and CDR2 is SMNVEV (reference sequence). The CDR3 DNA reads TGTGCCAGCAGTTTAGCGGGGTTGGCCAAGCAGTACTTC. Translated: CASSLAGLAKQYF.

The V call is TRBV5-1, the J call TRBJ2-7; 10 bases are shared with TRBD2. The germline V gene has CDR1 SGHRS and CDR2 YFSETQ. The CDR3 extends over 15 amino acids. Unmatched junction bases numbered 9, after V lost 2 bases and J lost 7 bases. The CDR3 DNA reads as TGCGCCAGCAGCTTACTAGCGGGATTAGGGGGGGAGCAGTACTTC. Translating gives CASSLLAGLGGEQYF.